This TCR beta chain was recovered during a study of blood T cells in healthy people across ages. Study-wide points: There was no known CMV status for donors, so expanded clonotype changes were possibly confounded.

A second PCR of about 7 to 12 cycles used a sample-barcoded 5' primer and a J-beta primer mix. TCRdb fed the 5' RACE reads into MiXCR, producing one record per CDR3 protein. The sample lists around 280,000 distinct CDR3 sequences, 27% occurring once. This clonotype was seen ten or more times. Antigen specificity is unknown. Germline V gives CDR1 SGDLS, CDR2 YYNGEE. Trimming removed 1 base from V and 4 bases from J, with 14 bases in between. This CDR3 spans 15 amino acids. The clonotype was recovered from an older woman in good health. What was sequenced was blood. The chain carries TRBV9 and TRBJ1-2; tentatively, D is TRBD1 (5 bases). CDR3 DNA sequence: TGTGCCAGCAGCGTATCAACATATGGGGGCTATGGCTACACCTTC. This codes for CASSVSTYGGYGYTF.